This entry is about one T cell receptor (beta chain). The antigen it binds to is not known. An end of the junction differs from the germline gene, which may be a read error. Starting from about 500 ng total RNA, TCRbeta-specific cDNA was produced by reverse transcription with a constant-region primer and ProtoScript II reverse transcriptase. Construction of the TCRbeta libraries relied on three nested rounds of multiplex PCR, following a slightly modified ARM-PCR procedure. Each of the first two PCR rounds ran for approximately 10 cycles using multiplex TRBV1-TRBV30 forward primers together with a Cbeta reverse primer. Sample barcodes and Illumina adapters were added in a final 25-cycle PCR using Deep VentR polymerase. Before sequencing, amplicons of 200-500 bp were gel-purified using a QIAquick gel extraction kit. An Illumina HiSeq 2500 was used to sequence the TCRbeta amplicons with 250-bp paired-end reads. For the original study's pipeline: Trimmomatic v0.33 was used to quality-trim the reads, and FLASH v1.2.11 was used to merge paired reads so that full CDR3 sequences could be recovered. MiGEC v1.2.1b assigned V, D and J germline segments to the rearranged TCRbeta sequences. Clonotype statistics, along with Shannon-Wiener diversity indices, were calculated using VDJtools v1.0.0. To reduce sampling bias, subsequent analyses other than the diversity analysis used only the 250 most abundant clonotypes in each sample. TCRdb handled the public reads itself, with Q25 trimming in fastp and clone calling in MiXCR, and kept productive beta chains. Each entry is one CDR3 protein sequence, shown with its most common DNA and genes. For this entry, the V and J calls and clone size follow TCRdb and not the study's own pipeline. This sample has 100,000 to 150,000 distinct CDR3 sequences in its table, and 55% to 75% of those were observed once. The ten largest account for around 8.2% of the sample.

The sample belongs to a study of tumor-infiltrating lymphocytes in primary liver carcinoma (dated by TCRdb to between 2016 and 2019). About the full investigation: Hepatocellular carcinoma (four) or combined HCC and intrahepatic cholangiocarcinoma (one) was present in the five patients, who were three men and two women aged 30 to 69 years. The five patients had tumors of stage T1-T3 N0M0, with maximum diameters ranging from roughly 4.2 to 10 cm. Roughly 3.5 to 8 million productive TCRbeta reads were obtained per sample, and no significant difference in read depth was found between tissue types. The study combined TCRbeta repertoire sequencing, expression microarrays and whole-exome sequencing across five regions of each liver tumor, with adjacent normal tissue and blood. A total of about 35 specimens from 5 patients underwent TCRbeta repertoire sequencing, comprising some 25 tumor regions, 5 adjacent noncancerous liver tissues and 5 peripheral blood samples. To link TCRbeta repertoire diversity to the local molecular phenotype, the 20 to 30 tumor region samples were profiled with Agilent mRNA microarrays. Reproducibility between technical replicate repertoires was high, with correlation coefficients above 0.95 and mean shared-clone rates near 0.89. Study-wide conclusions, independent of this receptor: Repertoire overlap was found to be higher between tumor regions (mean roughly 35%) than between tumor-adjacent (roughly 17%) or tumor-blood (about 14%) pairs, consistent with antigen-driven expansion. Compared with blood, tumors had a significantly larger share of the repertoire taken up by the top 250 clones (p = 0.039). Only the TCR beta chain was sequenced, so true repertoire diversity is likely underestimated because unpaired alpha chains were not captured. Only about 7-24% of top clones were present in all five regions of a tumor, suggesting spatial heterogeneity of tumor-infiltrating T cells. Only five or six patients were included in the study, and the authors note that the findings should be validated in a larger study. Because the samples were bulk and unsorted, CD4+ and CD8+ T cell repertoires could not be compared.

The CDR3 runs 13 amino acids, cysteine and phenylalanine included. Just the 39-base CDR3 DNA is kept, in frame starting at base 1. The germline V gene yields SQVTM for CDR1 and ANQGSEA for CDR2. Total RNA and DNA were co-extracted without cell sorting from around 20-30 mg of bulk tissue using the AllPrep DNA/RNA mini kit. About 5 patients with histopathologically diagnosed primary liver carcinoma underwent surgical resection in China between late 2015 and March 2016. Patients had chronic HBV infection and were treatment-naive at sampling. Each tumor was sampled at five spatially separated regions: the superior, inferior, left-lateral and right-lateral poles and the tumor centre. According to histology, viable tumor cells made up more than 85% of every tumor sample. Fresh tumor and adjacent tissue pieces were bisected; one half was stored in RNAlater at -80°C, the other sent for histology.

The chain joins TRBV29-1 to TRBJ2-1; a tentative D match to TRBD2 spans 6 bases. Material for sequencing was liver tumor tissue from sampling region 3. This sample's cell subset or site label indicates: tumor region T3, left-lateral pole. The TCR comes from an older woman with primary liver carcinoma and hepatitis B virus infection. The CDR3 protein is CSAPWGGGNEQFF. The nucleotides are TGTAGCGCCCCATGGGGTGGGGGGAATGAGCAGTTCTTC.